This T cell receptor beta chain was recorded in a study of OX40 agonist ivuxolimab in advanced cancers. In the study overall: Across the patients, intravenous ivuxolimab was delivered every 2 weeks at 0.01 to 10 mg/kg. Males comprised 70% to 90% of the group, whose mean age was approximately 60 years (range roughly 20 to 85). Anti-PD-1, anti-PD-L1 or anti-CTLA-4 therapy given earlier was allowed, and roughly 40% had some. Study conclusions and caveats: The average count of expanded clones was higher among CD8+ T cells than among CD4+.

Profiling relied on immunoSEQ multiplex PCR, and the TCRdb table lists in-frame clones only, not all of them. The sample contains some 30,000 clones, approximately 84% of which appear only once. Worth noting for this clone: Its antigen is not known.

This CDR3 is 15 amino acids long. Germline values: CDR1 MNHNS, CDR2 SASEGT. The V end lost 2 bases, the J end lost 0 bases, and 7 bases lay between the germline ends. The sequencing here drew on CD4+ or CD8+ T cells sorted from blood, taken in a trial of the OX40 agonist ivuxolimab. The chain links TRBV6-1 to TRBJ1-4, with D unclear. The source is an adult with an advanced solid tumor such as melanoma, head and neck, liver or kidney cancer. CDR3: CASSESKATNEKLFF. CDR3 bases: TGTGCCAGCAGTGAATCGAAAGCAACTAATGAAAAACTGTTTTTT.